A single sample gave rise to the 19 T cell receptor beta chains below, sequenced in a study of shared clonotypes between healthy human individuals. The table came from immunoSEQ multiplex PCR; TCRdb's copy has only in-frame clones and leaves some out. Of about 1 million clones in the sample, around 82% are singletons; the top ten hold more than 0.5%. The sample consisted of memory CD4+ T cells from PBMCs. The subset: CD45RA-negative fraction. The receptors derive from a man in his late teens or twenties in good health. Some clones in this sample may be carry-over from other donors' samples.

This clone has a count of ten or more. The V gene is TRBV5-6, the J gene TRBJ1-1; D uncertain. Germline values: CDR1 SGHDT, CDR2 YYEEEE. This CDR3 comprises 13 residues. V gave up 5 bases and J gave up 7 bases, with 15 bases separating them. Here the CDR3 DNA reads TGTGCCAGCAGTCATTTGAATTCGGATGAAGCTTTCTTT. Its protein product is CASSHLNSDEAFF.

This chain connects TRBV6-5 to TRBJ1-1, with 7 bases fitting TRBD1. Looked up from germline, CDR1 is MNHEY and CDR2 is SVGAGI. This CDR3 has 16 residues. The trim removed 0 bases at V and 5 bases at J, leaving 9 bases unmatched. In DNA, the CDR3 is TGTGCCAGCAGTTACTCGAGCAGGGGGGGATGGACTGAAGCTTTCTTT. This sequence encodes CASSYSSRGGWTEAFF.

The rearrangement joins TRBV15 to TRBJ1-4; no firm D call. V lost 0 bases, J lost 4 bases, and 9 bases lay in between. CDR3 length equals 15 residues. Per germline, CDR1 LNHNV and CDR2 YYDKDF (reference sequence). The DNA for the CDR3 is TGTGCCACCAGCAGAGATAAATGGAGTAATGAAAAACTGTTTTTT. Translated: CATSRDKWSNEKLFF.

On this clone: Other DNA sequences from this sample encode an identical CDR3 as well. The chain recombines TRBV19 with TRBJ2-3; 9 bases fit TRBD1. CDR1 is LNHDA and CDR2 is SQIVND in the germline V gene (reference sequence). The CDR3 covers 13 residues. V lost 3 bases to trimming and J lost 6 bases; unmatched junction nucleotides: 1. The CDR3 loop reads CASSITGGDTQYF. CDR3 nucleotide sequence: TGTGCCAGTAGTATCACAGGGGGCGATACGCAGTATTTT.

The chain carries TRBV10-1 and TRBJ2-3; unclear D gene. Germline V gene sequence: CDR1 WNHNN, CDR2 SYGVQD (reference sequence). V lost 1 base and J 2 bases, leaving 10 bases between the germline ends. The CDR3 is 15 residues long. The CDR3, as DNA: TGCGCCAGCAGTGAGTTGCGTGAGAACACAGATACGCAGTATTTT. Protein sequence: CASSELRENTDTQYF.

This clone has only one observation. One junction end does not reproduce the germline sequence, and a read error may be involved. This chain links TRBV9 with TRBJ1-2; 9 bases align to TRBD1. Germline V gene data show CDR1 as SGDLS and CDR2 as YYNGEE. The CDR3 is 12 residues long. The CDR3 is CASSPAGTGTGF. CDR3 coding DNA: TGTGCCAGCAGCCCAGCCGGGACAGGGACCGGCTTC.

The rearrangement uses TRBV5-1 and TRBJ2-7; the match to TRBD2 covers 11 bases. V gave up 0 bases and J gave up 5 bases; unmatched junction bases: 10. The CDR3 spans 17 residues. Germline values: CDR1 SGHRS, CDR2 YFSETQ. This CDR3 reads CASSLVVAGGPLNEQYF. The CDR3 DNA reads TGCGCCAGCAGCTTGGTTGTAGCGGGAGGGCCTCTGAACGAGCAGTACTTC.

The rearrangement uses TRBV5-1 and TRBJ2-1; perhaps D is TRBD1 or TRBD2 (5 bases each). Trimming pared 3 bases from V and 7 bases from J, leaving 14 bases between. Germline V lookup: CDR1 SGHRS, CDR2 YFSETQ. This CDR3 contains 14 residues. Here the CDR3 reads CASSSGTSQNEQFF. CDR3 DNA sequence: TGCGCCAGCAGCTCCGGGACCAGTCAGAATGAGCAGTTCTTC.

This chain connects TRBV20-1 to TRBJ2-7; D assignment may be TRBD1 or TRBD2 (5 bases each). Trimming took off 3 bases at V and 5 bases at J, with 8 bases between the two ends. CDR1 and CDR2 from the germline V gene are DFQATT and SNEGSKA (reference sequence). The CDR3 covers 11 residues. For the CDR3, the DNA is TGCAGTGCTAGGAGGGGCCACGAGCAGTACTTC. Its protein product is CSARRGHEQYF.

The V and J genes are TRBV7-2 and TRBJ1-1; the match to TRBD1 covers 7 bases. Germline V gene sequence: CDR1 SGHTA, CDR2 FQGNSA. The CDR3 is 14 residues long. J was trimmed by 3 bases and V by 4 bases; bases with no gene match: 5. In DNA form, the CDR3 reads TGTGCCAGCAGCTCAAGAGGGGGCTACACTGAAGCTTTCTTT. Translated: CASSSRGGYTEAFF.

V and J are TRBV2 and TRBJ2-1, with TRBD2 identical over 13 bases. With V trimmed by 6 bases and J by 9 bases, 11 bases remained unmatched. This CDR3 is 16 amino acids long. The germline V gene has CDR1 SNHLY and CDR2 FYNNEI. The CDR3 region has the DNA TGTGCCAGCAGCGCCGCCGGACTAGCGGGAGTAAGTGAGCAGTTCTTC. It codes for CASSAAGLAGVSEQFF.

The chain recombines TRBV9 with TRBJ2-2, with D maybe TRBD2 (5 bases). The CDR3 consists of 15 residues. Germline V gene lookup returns CDR1 SGDLS and CDR2 YYNGEE. V shed 3 bases and J shed 7 bases, with 16 bases lying between them. The chain's CDR3 is CASSAISGYGGELFF. The DNA of the CDR3 is TGTGCCAGCAGCGCCATCTCGGGGTACGGCGGGGAGCTGTTTTTT.

The table lists this clone with a count of one. The CDR3 protein is CASSDAWGKAGELFF. The DNA of the CDR3 is TGTGCCAGCAGCGACGCATGGGGGAAGGCCGGGGAGCTGTTTTTT. The genes are TRBV6-5 and TRBJ2-2; D might be TRBD1 or TRBD2, each matching 5 bases. Trimming shortened V by 6 bases and J by 6 bases, and 17 bases separated the two germline ends. CDR3 size: 15 residues. Per germline, CDR1 MNHEY and CDR2 SVGAGI.

The chain links TRBV2 to TRBJ2-3; TRBD1 agrees at 7 bases. Germline V lookup: CDR1 SNHLY, CDR2 FYNNEI. The V gene end was trimmed by 6 bases and the J gene end by 1 base; junction bases not matched to a gene: 10. This CDR3 region has 16 residues. The CDR3: CASRNRGWVGTDTQYF. The DNA for the CDR3 is TGTGCCAGCAGAAACAGGGGTTGGGTGGGCACAGATACGCAGTATTTT.

This chain links TRBV18 with TRBJ2-1, with TRBD2 matching over 11 bases. The CDR3 is 21 residues long. Germline CDR1 KGHSH, CDR2 LQKENI. Trimming removed 0 bases from V and 1 base from J; junction bases left unmatched: 14. The CDR3 here is CASSPPVGLAASLLSYNEQFF. The CDR3 nucleotides are TGTGCCAGCTCACCACCTGTGGGACTAGCGGCCAGTCTACTATCCTACAATGAGCAGTTCTTC. The entire variable domain, with the rest obtained from reference TRBV18 and TRBJ2-1, is as follows: NAGVMQNPRHLVRRRGQEARLRCSPMKGHSHVYWYRQLPEEGLKFMVYLQKENIIDESGMPKERFSAEFPKEGPSILRIQQVVRGDSAAYFCASSPPVGLAASLLSYNEQFFGPGTRLTVL.

The rearrangement joins TRBV28 to TRBJ2-3; 8 bases align to TRBD2. This CDR3 contains 14 residues. Germline CDR1 and CDR2: MDHEN and SYDVKM. V gave up 6 bases and J gave up 5 bases; unmatched junction bases: 7. The CDR3 sequence is CASSTSGRGDTQYF. The CDR3 nucleotides read TGTGCCAGCAGCACAAGCGGGAGAGGAGATACGCAGTATTTT.

The chain couples TRBV27 to TRBJ2-7; 7 bases are a match to TRBD2. Germline trimming cut 6 bases from V and 3 bases from J; bases unmatched to any gene: 8. Germline values: CDR1 MNHEY, CDR2 SMNVEV (reference sequence). The CDR3 totals 14 residues. The chain's CDR3 is CASRFLGGDYEQYF. The CDR3 DNA is TGTGCCAGCAGATTCCTTGGGGGGGACTACGAGCAGTACTTC.

This clone showed up just once. A junction boundary mismatches the germline segment, possibly from a read error. The chain recombines TRBV7-9 with TRBJ1-2; tentative D call: TRBD1 (5 bases). The CDR3 sequence is 13 residues long. Germline assignment: CDR1 SEHNR and CDR2 FQNEAQ (reference sequence). DNA of the CDR3: TGCGCCAGCAGCCAATATCAGGGTTATGGCTACACCTTC. As protein: CASSQYQGYGYTF.

As concerns this clone: The sample carries other DNA sequences with the same CDR3. This sequence joins TRBV28 and TRBJ1-5, with D unclear. CDR3 length: 12 residues. Germline V gives CDR1 MDHEN, CDR2 SYDVKM. V was cut by 2 bases and J by 4 bases, with 3 bases left in between. In DNA form, the CDR3 reads TGTGCCAGCAGTTTAATAAATCAGCCCCAGCATTTT. As protein: CASSLINQPQHF. The full variable domain, rest sourced from reference TRBV28 and TRBJ1-5, is DVKVTQSSRYLVKRTGEKVFLECVQDMDHENMFWYRQDPGLGLRLIYFSYDVKMKEKGDIPEGYSVSREKKERFSLILESASTNQTSMYLCASSLINQPQHFGDGTRLSIL.